This TCR beta chain was obtained from a study of blood T cells in healthy people across ages. Germline assignment: CDR1 MNHEY and CDR2 SVGEGT. This CDR3 has 16 amino acids. A second PCR of 7 to 11 cycles used a sample-barcoded 5' primer and a J-beta primer mix. From the 5' RACE reads, TCRdb called clonotypes with MiXCR, one entry per CDR3 protein. The data hold some 900,000 distinct CDR3 sequences, with around 49% observed a single time. The sequence derives from a man younger than 40 in good health. The V and J genes are TRBV6-2 or TRBV6-3 and TRBJ2-7; 12 nucleotides agree with TRBD2. TRBJ2-5 matches the DNA end more closely, so the J call is doubtful. The sequenced sample consisted of blood. The CDR3 DNA reads as TGTGCCAGCAGTTACTCGGCTAGCGGGGGGGCAAAGACCCAGTACTTC. Amino acids: CASSYSASGGAKTQYF.